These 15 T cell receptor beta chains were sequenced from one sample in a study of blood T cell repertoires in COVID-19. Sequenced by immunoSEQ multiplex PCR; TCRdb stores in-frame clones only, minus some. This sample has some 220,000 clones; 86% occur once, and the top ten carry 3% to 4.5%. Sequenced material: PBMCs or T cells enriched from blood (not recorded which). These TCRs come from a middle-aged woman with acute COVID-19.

CDR3 loop: CASSLSRVKPQHF. The CDR3 bases are TGTGCCAGCAGCTTGTCCAGGGTGAAGCCCCAGCATTTT. The rearrangement joins TRBV7-8 to TRBJ1-5; tentative D call: TRBD1 (5 bases). CDR1 and CDR2 (germline): SGHVS, FQNEAQ. V dropped 3 bases and J dropped 8 bases, with 11 bases sitting between them. This CDR3 spans 13 amino acids.

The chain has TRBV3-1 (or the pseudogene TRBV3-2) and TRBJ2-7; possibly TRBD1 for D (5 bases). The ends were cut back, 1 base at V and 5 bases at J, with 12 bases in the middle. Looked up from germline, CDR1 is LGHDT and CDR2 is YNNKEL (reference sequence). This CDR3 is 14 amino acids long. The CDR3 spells CASSQVMGLDEQYF. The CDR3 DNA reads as TGTGCCAGCAGCCAAGTCATGGGGCTGGACGAGCAGTACTTC.

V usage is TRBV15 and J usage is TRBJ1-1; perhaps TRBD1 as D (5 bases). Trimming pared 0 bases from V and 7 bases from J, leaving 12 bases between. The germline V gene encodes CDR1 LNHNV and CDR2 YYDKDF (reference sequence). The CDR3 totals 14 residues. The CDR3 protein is CATSRDYGGGEAFF. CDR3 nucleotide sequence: TGTGCCACCAGCAGAGATTATGGCGGGGGTGAAGCTTTCTTT.

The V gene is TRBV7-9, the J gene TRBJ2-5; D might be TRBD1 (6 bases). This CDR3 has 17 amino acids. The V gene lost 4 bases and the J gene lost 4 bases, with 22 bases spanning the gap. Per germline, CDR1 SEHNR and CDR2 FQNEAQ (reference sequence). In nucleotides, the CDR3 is TGTGCCAGCAGCTCAAGTCCGGGACACCGGGCGGGAGAGACCCAGTACTTC. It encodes CASSSSPGHRAGETQYF.

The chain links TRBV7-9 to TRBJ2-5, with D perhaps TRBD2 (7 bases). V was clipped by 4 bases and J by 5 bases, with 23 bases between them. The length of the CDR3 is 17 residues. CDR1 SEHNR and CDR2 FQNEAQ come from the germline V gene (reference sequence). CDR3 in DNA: TGTGCCAGCAGCTCCAATCGGGGGGCCAGTTCTTGGGAGACCCAGTACTTC. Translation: CASSSNRGASSWETQYF. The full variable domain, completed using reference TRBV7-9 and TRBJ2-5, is DTGVSQNPRHKITKRGQNVTFRCDPISEHNRLYWYRQTLGQGPEFLTYFQNEAQLEKSRLLSDRFSAERPKGSFSTLEIQRTEQGDSAMYLCASSSNRGASSWETQYFGPGTRLLVL.

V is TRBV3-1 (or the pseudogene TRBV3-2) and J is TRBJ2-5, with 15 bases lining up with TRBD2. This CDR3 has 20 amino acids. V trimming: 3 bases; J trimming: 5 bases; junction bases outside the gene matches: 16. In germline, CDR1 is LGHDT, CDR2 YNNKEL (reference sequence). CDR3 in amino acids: CASSQSGLAGGPSVLETQYF. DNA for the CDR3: TGTGCCAGCAGCCAGTCCGGACTAGCGGGGGGGCCTTCAGTTTTGGAGACCCAGTACTTC.

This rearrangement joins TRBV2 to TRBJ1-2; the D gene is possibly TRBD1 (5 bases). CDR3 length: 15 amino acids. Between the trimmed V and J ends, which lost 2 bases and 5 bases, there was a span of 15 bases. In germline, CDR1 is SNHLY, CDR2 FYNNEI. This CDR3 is CASSEWGRSAYGYTF. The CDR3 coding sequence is TGTGCCAGCAGTGAATGGGGCAGGTCTGCTTATGGCTACACCTTC.

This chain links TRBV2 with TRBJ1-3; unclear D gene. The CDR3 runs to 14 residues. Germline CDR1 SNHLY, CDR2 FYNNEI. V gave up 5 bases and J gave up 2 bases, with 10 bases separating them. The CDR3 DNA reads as TGTGCCAGCAGTTTCACAGTAACTGGAAACACCATATATTTT. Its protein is CASSFTVTGNTIYF.

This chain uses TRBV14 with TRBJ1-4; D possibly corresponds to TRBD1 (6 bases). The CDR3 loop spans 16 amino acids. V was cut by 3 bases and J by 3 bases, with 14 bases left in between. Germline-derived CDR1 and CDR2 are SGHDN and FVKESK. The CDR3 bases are TGTGCCAGCAGCCAGGTACAGGGTGATGCTAATGAAAAACTGTTTTTT. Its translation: CASSQVQGDANEKLFF.

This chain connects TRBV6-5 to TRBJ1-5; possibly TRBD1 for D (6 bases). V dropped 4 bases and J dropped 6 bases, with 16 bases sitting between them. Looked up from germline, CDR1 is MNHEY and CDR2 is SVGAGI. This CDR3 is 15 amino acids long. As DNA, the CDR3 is TGTGCCAGCAGTTCCCCGGGGACAACGGCTCAGCCCCAGCATTTT. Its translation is CASSSPGTTAQPQHF.

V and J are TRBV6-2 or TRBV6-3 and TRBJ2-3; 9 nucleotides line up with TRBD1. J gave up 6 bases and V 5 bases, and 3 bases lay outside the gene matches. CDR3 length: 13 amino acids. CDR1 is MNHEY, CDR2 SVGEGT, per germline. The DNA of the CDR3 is TGTGCCAGCAGTCGGGACAGGGTTGATACGCAGTATTTT. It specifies CASSRDRVDTQYF.

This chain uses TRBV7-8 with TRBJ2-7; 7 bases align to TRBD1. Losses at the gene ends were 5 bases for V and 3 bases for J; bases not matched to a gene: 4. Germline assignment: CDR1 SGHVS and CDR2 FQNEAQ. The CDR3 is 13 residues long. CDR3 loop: CASSKTGFYEQYV. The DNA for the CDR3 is TGTGCCAGCAGCAAGACAGGGTTCTACGAGCAGTACGTC.

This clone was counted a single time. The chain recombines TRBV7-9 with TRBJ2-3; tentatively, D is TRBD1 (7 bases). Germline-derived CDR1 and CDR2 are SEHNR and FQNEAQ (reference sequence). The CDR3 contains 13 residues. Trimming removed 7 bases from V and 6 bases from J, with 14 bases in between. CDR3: CASKRSGGDTQYF. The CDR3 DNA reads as TGTGCCAGCAAAAGATCAGGGGGGGATACGCAGTATTTT.

Written as DNA, the CDR3 is TGTGCCAGCAGTTTCTTAATCTGGACCGGGACACGTGATAACAACTATGGCTACACCTTC. Its translation: CASSFLIWTGTRDNNYGYTF. V and J are TRBV27 and TRBJ1-2; possibly TRBD1 for D (6 bases). Germline V CDR1 and CDR2: MNHEY, SMNVEV (reference sequence). Trimming removed 3 bases from V and 2 bases from J, with 28 bases in between. The CDR3 sequence is 20 residues long.

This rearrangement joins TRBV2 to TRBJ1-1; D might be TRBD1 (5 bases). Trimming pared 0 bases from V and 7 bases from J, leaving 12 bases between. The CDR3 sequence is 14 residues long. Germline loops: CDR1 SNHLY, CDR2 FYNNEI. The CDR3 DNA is TGTGCCAGCAGTGAAGCGTCGGGACTATTTGAAGCTTTCTTT. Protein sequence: CASSEASGLFEAFF. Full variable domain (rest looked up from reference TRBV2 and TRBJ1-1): EPEVTQTPSHQVTQMGQEVILRCVPISNHLYFYWYRQILGQKVEFLVSFYNNEISEKSEIFDDQFSVERPDGSNFTLKIRSTKLEDSAMYFCASSEASGLFEAFFGQGTRLTVV.